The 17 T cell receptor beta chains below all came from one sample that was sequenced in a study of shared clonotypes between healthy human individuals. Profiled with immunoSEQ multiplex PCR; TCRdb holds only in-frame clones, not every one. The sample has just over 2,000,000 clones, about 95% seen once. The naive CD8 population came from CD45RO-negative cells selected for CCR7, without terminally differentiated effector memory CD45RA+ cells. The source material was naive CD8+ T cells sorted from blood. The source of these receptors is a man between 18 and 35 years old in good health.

CDR3: CASSEAGAGEKLFF. The DNA for the CDR3 is TGTGCCAGCAGTGAAGCAGGGGCCGGGGAAAAACTGTTTTTT. The V gene is TRBV2, the J gene TRBJ1-4; TRBD1 might be the D (5 bases). From germline, CDR1 is SNHLY and CDR2 FYNNEI. CDR3 length equals 14 residues. V was clipped by 0 bases and J by 8 bases, with 10 bases between them.

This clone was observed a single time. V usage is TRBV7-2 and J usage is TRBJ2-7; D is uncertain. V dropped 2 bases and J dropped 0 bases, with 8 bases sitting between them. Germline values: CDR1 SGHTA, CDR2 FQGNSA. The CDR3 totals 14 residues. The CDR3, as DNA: TGTGCCAGCAGCTTATATGTGAGCTCCTACGAGCAGTACTTC. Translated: CASSLYVSSYEQYF.

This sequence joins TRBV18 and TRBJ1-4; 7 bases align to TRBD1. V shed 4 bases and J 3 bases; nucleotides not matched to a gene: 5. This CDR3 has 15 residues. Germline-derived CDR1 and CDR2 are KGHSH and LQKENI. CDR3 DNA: TGTGCCAGCTCACTATACGGGACAGCTAATGAAAAACTGTTTTTT. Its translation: CASSLYGTANEKLFF. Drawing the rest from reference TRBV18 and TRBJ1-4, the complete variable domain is NAGVMQNPRHLVRRRGQEARLRCSPMKGHSHVYWYRQLPEEGLKFMVYLQKENIIDESGMPKERFSAEFPKEGPSILRIQQVVRGDSAAYFCASSLYGTANEKLFFGSGTQLSVL.

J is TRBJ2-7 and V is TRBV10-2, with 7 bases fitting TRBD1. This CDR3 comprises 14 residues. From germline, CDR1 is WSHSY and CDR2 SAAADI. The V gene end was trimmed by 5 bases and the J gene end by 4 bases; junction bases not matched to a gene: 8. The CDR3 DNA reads TGCGCCAGCAGTCCGGGACAGCGTCCGTACGAGCAGTACTTC. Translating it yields CASSPGQRPYEQYF.

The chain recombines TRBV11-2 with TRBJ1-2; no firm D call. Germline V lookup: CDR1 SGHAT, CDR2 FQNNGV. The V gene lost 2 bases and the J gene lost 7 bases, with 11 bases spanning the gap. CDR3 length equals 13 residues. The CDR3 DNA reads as TGTGCCAGCAGCTTATCCGCGGGAGGTGGCTACACCTTC. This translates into CASSLSAGGGYTF.

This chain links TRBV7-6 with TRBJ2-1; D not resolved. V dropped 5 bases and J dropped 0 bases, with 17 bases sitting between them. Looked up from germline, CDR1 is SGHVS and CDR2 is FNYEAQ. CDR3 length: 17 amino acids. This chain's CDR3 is CASSLTALQSSYNEQFF. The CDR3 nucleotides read TGTGCCAGCAGCCTTACGGCTCTTCAGAGCTCCTACAATGAGCAGTTCTTC. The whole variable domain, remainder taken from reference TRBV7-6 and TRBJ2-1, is GAGVSQSPRYKVTKRGQDVALRCDPISGHVSLYWYRQALGQGPEFLTYFNYEAQQDKSGLPNDRFSAERPEGSISTLTIQRTEQRDSAMYRCASSLTALQSSYNEQFFGPGTRLTVL.

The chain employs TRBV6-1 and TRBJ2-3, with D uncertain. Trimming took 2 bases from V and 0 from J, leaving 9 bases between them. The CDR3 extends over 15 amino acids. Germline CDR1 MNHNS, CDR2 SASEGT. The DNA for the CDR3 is TGTGCCAGCAGTGAAACCCCACCGAGCACAGATACGCAGTATTTT. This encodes CASSETPPSTDTQYF.

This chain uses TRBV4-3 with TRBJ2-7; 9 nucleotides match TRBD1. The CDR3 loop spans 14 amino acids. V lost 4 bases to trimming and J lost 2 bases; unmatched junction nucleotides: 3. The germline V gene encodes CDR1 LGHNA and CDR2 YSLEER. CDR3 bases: TGCGCCAGCAGCCTACGGGACAGGGCCTACGAGCAGTACTTC. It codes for CASSLRDRAYEQYF.

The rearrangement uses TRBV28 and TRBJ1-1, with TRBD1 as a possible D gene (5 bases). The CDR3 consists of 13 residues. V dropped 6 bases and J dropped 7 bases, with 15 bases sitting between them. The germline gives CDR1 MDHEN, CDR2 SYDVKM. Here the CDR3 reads CASRVTGTHEAFF. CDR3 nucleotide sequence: TGTGCCAGCAGGGTTACCGGGACGCATGAAGCTTTCTTT.

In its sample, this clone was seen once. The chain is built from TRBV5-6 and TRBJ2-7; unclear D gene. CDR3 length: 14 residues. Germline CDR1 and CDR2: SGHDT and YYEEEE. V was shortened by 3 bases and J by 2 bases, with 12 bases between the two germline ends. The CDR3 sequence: CASSSADETYEQYF. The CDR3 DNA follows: TGTGCCAGCAGCTCCGCGGACGAGACCTACGAGCAGTACTTC. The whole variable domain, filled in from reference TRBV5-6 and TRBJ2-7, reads DAGVTQSPTHLIKTRGQQVTLRCSPKSGHDTVSWYQQALGQGPQFIFQYYEEEERQRGNFPDRFSGHQFPNYSSELNVNALLLGDSALYLCASSSADETYEQYFGPGTRLTVT.

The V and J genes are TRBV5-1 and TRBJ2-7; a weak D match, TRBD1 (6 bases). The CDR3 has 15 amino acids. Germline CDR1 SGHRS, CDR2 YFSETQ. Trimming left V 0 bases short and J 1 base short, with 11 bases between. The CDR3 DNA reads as TGCGCCAGCAGCTTGGATTCAGGGGCATCCTACGAGCAGTACTTC. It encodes CASSLDSGASYEQYF. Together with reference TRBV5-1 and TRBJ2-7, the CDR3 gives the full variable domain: KAGVTQTPRYLIKTRGQQVTLSCSPISGHRSVSWYQQTPGQGLQFLFEYFSETQRNKGNFPGRFSGRQFSNSRSEMNVSTLELGDSALYLCASSLDSGASYEQYFGPGTRLTVT.

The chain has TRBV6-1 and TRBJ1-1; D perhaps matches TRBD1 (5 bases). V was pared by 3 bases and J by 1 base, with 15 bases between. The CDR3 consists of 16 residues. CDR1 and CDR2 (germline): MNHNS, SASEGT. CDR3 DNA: TGTGCCAGCAGTGAGAACGACGGACACTGGAACACTGAAGCTTTCTTT. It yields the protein CASSENDGHWNTEAFF.

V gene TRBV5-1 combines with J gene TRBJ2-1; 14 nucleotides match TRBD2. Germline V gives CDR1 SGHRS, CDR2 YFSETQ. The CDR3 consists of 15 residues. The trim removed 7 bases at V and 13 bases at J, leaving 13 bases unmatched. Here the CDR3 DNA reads TGCGCCAGCTGGGAGGGACTAGCGGGAGCCCACAGTCAGTTCTTC. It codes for CASWEGLAGAHSQFF.

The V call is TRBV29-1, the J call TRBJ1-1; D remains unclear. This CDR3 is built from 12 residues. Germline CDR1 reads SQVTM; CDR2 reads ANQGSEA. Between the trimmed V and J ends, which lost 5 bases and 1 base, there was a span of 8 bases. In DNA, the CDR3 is TGCAGCGTTCCTATGGGGAACACTGAAGCTTTCTTT. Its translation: CSVPMGNTEAFF. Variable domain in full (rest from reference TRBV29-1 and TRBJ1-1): SAVISQKPSRDICQRGTSLTIQCQVDSQVTMMFWYRQQPGQSLTLIATANQGSEATYESGFVIDKFPISRPNLTFSTLTVSNMSPEDSSIYLCSVPMGNTEAFFGQGTRLTVV.

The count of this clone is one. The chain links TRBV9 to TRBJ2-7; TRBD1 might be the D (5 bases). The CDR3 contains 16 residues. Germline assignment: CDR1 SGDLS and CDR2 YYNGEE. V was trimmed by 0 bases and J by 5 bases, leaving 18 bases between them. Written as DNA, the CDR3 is TGTGCCAGCAGCGTAGAAGGGCAGGGCATTAGGGACGAGCAGTACTTC. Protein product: CASSVEGQGIRDEQYF.

CDR3 sequence reads: CASSSGLAGYNEQFF. CDR3 nucleotides: TGTGCCAGCAGCTCCGGACTAGCGGGATACAATGAGCAGTTCTTC. The chain recombines TRBV7-2 with TRBJ2-1; 12 bases line up with TRBD2. V lost 4 bases, J lost 4 bases, and 2 bases stayed unmatched. Looked up from germline, CDR1 is SGHTA and CDR2 is FQGNSA. The CDR3 sequence is 15 residues long.

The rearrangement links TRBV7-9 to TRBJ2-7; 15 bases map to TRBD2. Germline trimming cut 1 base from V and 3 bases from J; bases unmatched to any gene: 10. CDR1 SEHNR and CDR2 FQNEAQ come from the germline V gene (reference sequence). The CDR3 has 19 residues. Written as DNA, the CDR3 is TGTGCCAGCAGCTTAGTCCCCGGGACTAGCGGGAGGCCGGGCTACGAGCAGTACTTC. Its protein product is CASSLVPGTSGRPGYEQYF.